Presented here are 32 T cell receptor beta chains from one specimen sequenced in a study of blood T cell repertoires in COVID-19 (dated by TCRdb to the early 2020s). Libraries were built with the immunoSEQ multiplex PCR assay. This is the immuneACCESS table as TCRdb keeps it, with only in-frame sequences that have V and J called. A part of the clones is gone; compared with another copy, unresolved V genes explain less than half, and the rest is unexplained. The table for this sample lists 95,000 to 150,000 clones; about 88% of them were counted only once. About 1.5% of the sample rests with the top ten. Sequencing input: peripheral blood. The source of these receptors is a human donor in a cohort sampled during active COVID-19.

The V and J genes are TRBV4-2 and TRBJ2-7, with 14 positions matching TRBD2. Trimming removed 1 base from V and 5 bases from J; junction bases left unmatched: 4. Germline-derived CDR1 and CDR2 are LGHNA and YNFKEQ. The CDR3 has 16 residues. In DNA form, the CDR3 reads TGTGCCAGCAGCCAAGCGACTAGCGGGGGGGCCGACGAGCAGTACTTC. This codes for CASSQATSGGADEQYF.

This chain joins TRBV2 and TRBJ2-3, with 11 nucleotides matching TRBD2. V trimming: 8 bases; J trimming: 2 bases; junction bases outside the gene matches: 12. The CDR3 runs to 17 residues. Germline V CDR1 and CDR2: SNHLY, FYNNEI. CDR3 residues: CASGGSGGAGYTDTQYF. CDR3 nucleotide sequence: TGTGCCAGCGGAGGTAGCGGGGGGGCCGGGTACACAGATACGCAGTATTTT.

This clone showed up just once. This chain connects TRBV19 to TRBJ1-2, with D unresolved. The germline V gene encodes CDR1 LNHDA and CDR2 SQIVND (reference sequence). The germline V and J ends were trimmed by 4 bases and 5 bases, with 11 bases remaining between them. CDR3 length: 13 residues. CDR3 nucleotide sequence: TGTGCCAGTAGTAATCGGCGGATTTATGGCTACACCTTC. Translation gives CASSNRRIYGYTF.

This rearrangement joins TRBV11-2 to TRBJ2-7; TRBD1 matches at 10 bases. The CDR3 is 14 residues long. V trimming: 4 bases; J trimming: 4 bases; junction bases outside the gene matches: 4. CDR1 is SGHAT and CDR2 is FQNNGV in the germline V gene. This chain's CDR3 is CASSYGTGEYEQYF. The CDR3 nucleotides are TGTGCCAGCAGCTATGGGACAGGGGAGTACGAGCAGTACTTC. The whole variable domain, filled in from reference TRBV11-2 and TRBJ2-7, reads EAGVAQSPRYKIIEKRQSVAFWCNPISGHATLYWYQQILGQGPKLLIQFQNNGVVDDSQLPKDRFSAERLKGVDSTLKIQPAKLEDSAVYLCASSYGTGEYEQYFGPGTRLTVT.

The J gene is TRBJ1-6, the V gene TRBV15; D gene unclear. This CDR3 region has 16 residues. Germline loops: CDR1 LNHNV, CDR2 YYDKDF (reference sequence). The V gene lost 0 bases and the J gene lost 0 bases, with 6 bases spanning the gap. CDR3 sequence reads: CATSRDPGSYNSPLHF. The CDR3 DNA is TGTGCCACCAGCAGAGATCCGGGCTCCTATAATTCACCCCTCCACTTT.

V usage is TRBV19 and J usage is TRBJ1-5, with 10 bases aligning to TRBD1. The CDR3 has 15 residues. The V gene's germline CDR1 is LNHDA and CDR2 SQIVND (reference sequence). V lost 4 bases, J lost 7 bases, and 7 bases stayed unmatched. CDR3 residues: CASSRAGQGEQPQHF. CDR3 DNA: TGTGCCAGTAGTAGAGCCGGACAGGGGGAACAGCCCCAGCATTTT.

V usage is TRBV7-9 and J usage is TRBJ2-7; D gene uncertain. In germline, CDR1 is SEHNR, CDR2 FQNEAQ (reference sequence). The CDR3 runs 17 residues. V was pared by 4 bases and J by 3 bases, with 22 bases between. Here the CDR3 reads CASSSSEARIPFYEQYF. CDR3 coding DNA: TGTGCCAGCAGCTCCTCCGAGGCGCGGATCCCCTTCTACGAGCAGTACTTC.

The genes are TRBV9 and TRBJ2-2; 7 positions match TRBD1. The junction had 3 bases not matched to a gene; V was cut back by 0 bases and J by 4 bases. Germline V gene data show CDR1 as SGDLS and CDR2 as YYNGEE. CDR3 length: 15 residues. CDR3 nucleotides: TGTGCCAGCAGCGTAGAACCAGGGGGCACCGGGGAGCTGTTTTTT. This gives the protein CASSVEPGGTGELFF.

This clone was recorded once. This chain connects TRBV3-1 (or the pseudogene TRBV3-2) to TRBJ2-3, with D possibly TRBD2 on 5 matching bases. Trimming stripped 4 bases from V and 2 bases from J, with 13 bases between. This CDR3 has 15 residues. Per the germline V gene, CDR1 is LGHDT and CDR2 is YNNKEL (reference sequence). Written as DNA, the CDR3 is TGTGCCAGCAGCCTGGGAGCGGATTTCACAGATACGCAGTATTTT. This codes for CASSLGADFTDTQYF.

The chain recombines TRBV25-1 with TRBJ1-3; TRBD1 might be the D (6 bases). The CDR3 loop spans 13 amino acids. Trimming pared 8 bases from V and 2 bases from J, leaving 10 bases between. From germline, CDR1 is MGHDK and CDR2 SYGVNS. CDR3 loop: CASGYRAGNTIYF. DNA for the CDR3: TGTGCCAGCGGGTACAGGGCTGGAAACACCATATATTTT.

The genes are TRBV6-6 and TRBJ1-6; no reliable D call. V dropped 5 bases and J dropped 9 bases, with 17 bases sitting between them. From germline, CDR1 is MNHNY and CDR2 SVGAGI (reference sequence). This CDR3 is 15 amino acids long. CDR3 region: CASSPPGGEGSPLHF. Written as DNA, the CDR3 is TGTGCCAGCAGTCCCCCAGGCGGGGAGGGTTCACCCCTCCACTTT.

The chain links TRBV4-1 to TRBJ2-1; 12 bases agree with TRBD2. The CDR3 has 15 residues. The V and J ends lost 6 bases and 5 bases, in that order; junction bases with no gene match: 5. Germline CDR1 reads MGHRA; CDR2 reads YSYEKL. The CDR3 protein is CASRPGLAGNNEQFF. The DNA of the CDR3 is TGCGCCAGCAGACCTGGACTAGCGGGGAACAATGAGCAGTTCTTC.

The chain uses TRBV28 and TRBJ2-5, with TRBD2 matching over 13 bases. The ends lost 3 bases at V and 2 bases at J; junction bases unmatched: 3. The CDR3 extends over 16 amino acids. Germline V gene sequence: CDR1 MDHEN, CDR2 SYDVKM. CDR3 in amino acids: CASSFPTSGRQETQYF. The CDR3 coding sequence is TGTGCCAGCAGTTTCCCGACTAGCGGGAGGCAAGAGACCCAGTACTTC.

V gene TRBV5-1 combines with J gene TRBJ1-1; D is possibly TRBD1 (5 bases). This CDR3 is 14 amino acids long. V dropped 0 bases and J dropped 1 base, with 7 bases sitting between them. Germline CDR1 is SGHRS and CDR2 is YFSETQ. The CDR3 reads CASSLGGGNTEAFF. Here the CDR3 DNA reads TGCGCCAGCAGCTTGGGCGGGGGGAACACTGAAGCTTTCTTT.

The V call is TRBV11-2, the J call TRBJ1-3; no reliable D call. The V and J ends lost 8 bases and 4 bases respectively, with 9 bases between them. Germline CDR1 reads SGHAT; CDR2 reads FQNNGV. The CDR3 is 12 amino acids. CDR3 sequence reads: CASSFAGNTIYF. The CDR3 coding sequence is TGTGCCAGCTCTTTCGCGGGAAACACCATATATTTT. The variable domain in full, with the rest retrieved from reference TRBV11-2 and TRBJ1-3, is EAGVAQSPRYKIIEKRQSVAFWCNPISGHATLYWYQQILGQGPKLLIQFQNNGVVDDSQLPKDRFSAERLKGVDSTLKIQPAKLEDSAVYLCASSFAGNTIYFGEGSWLTVV.

The genes are TRBV7-9 and TRBJ2-3; TRBD2 aligns across 9 bases. Trimming removed 2 bases from V and 6 bases from J; junction bases left unmatched: 3. The CDR3 is 14 residues long. Germline loops: CDR1 SEHNR, CDR2 FQNEAQ (reference sequence). CDR3 DNA sequence: TGTGCCAGCAGCTTATCCAGCGGGAGGGATACGCAGTATTTT. This encodes CASSLSSGRDTQYF.

The rearrangement links TRBV2 to TRBJ2-5, with D perhaps TRBD1 (6 bases). The CDR3 length is 14 residues. The V end was cut by 2 bases, the J end by 3 bases, with 10 bases between. CDR1 SNHLY and CDR2 FYNNEI come from the germline V gene. This chain's CDR3 is CASSESQGKETQYF. The CDR3 DNA sequence: TGTGCCAGCAGTGAATCGCAGGGGAAAGAGACCCAGTACTTC.

V gene TRBV30 combines with J gene TRBJ1-3; D unclear. Germline V gene lookup returns CDR1 GTSNPN and CDR2 SVGIG (reference sequence). V was shortened by 8 bases and J by 1 base, with 9 bases between the two germline ends. The CDR3 extends over 12 amino acids. The CDR3 protein is CARSGSGNTIYF. For the CDR3, the DNA is TGTGCCCGATCGGGGTCTGGAAACACCATATATTTT. The full variable domain, completed using reference TRBV30 and TRBJ1-3, is SQTIHQWPATLVQPVGSPLSLECTVEGTSNPNLYWYRQAAGRGLQLLFYSVGIGQISSEVPQNLSASRPQDRQFILSSKKLLLSDSGFYLCARSGSGNTIYFGEGSWLTVV.

J is TRBJ1-2 and V is TRBV7-9, with D possibly TRBD1 on 6 matching bases. The CDR3 is 12 residues long. Trimming pared 5 bases from V and 7 bases from J, leaving 11 bases between. Germline CDR1 is SEHNR and CDR2 is FQNEAQ (reference sequence). The DNA of the CDR3 is TGTGCCAGCAGCGAACAGGGCTCTGGCTACACCTTC. This encodes CASSEQGSGYTF.

J is TRBJ1-2 and V is TRBV6-5; 9 bases are shared with TRBD1. V shed 6 bases, J shed 3 bases, and the junction held 5 bases outside the gene matches. Germline CDR1 and CDR2: MNHEY and SVGAGI. CDR3 length: 14 residues. CDR3 sequence reads: CASRGTGRDYGYTF. The CDR3, as DNA: TGTGCCAGCAGGGGGACAGGGAGGGACTATGGCTACACCTTC.

The sample holds one count of this clone. The genes are TRBV28 and TRBJ2-7, with 8 bases matching TRBD2. There are 15 residues in the CDR3. Germline values: CDR1 MDHEN, CDR2 SYDVKM. The V gene end was trimmed by 5 bases and the J gene end by 2 bases; junction bases not matched to a gene: 8. The CDR3 DNA reads as TGTGCCAGCAGTCTCCTGACTAGCGCCACCTACGAGCAGTACTTC. Translated: CASSLLTSATYEQYF. The full variable domain, rest sourced from reference TRBV28 and TRBJ2-7, is DVKVTQSSRYLVKRTGEKVFLECVQDMDHENMFWYRQDPGLGLRLIYFSYDVKMKEKGDIPEGYSVSREKKERFSLILESASTNQTSMYLCASSLLTSATYEQYFGPGTRLTVT.

V is TRBV7-9 and J is TRBJ2-1; D perhaps matches TRBD1 (6 bases). The CDR3 length is 13 residues. The V gene lost 4 bases and the J gene lost 5 bases, with 9 bases spanning the gap. The germline V gene encodes CDR1 SEHNR and CDR2 FQNEAQ (reference sequence). The DNA for the CDR3 is TGTGCCAGCAGCTACAGGGTTGACAATGAGCAGTTCTTC. This gives the protein CASSYRVDNEQFF.

The gene calls are TRBV19 and TRBJ1-2; TRBD1 is a possible D gene (5 bases). This CDR3 has 16 residues. The germline V gene has CDR1 LNHDA and CDR2 SQIVND (reference sequence). V lost 3 bases to trimming and J lost 2 bases, with 16 bases between them. As DNA, the CDR3 is TGTGCCAGTAGTATCCCTCGCCCGACAGTCAACTATGGCTACACCTTC. Translation: CASSIPRPTVNYGYTF.

This sequence joins TRBV3-1 (or the pseudogene TRBV3-2) and TRBJ2-1; D gene unclear. V dropped 0 bases and J dropped 5 bases, with 14 bases sitting between them. The CDR3 runs to 16 residues. Germline CDR1 and CDR2: LGHDT and YNNKEL (reference sequence). The CDR3 DNA reads as TGTGCCAGCAGCCAAGATGATGAGTACGTGGACAATGAGCAGTTCTTC. Translated: CASSQDDEYVDNEQFF.

This clone showed up just a few times. The chain couples TRBV14 to TRBJ2-1, with 8 bases matching TRBD2. J lost 7 bases, V lost 3 bases, and 11 bases had no gene match. CDR3 size: 16 residues. CDR1 is SGHDN and CDR2 is FVKESK in the germline V gene. The CDR3 nucleotides read TGTGCCAGCAGCCAGTTTGAGCGGGGGCCGCGGAATGAGCAGTTCTTC. Translation: CASSQFERGPRNEQFF.

This clone showed up just once. The chain recombines TRBV6-6 with TRBJ1-1; D not certain. There are 16 residues in the CDR3. The germline V gene has CDR1 MNHNY and CDR2 SVGAGI (reference sequence). V was trimmed by 6 bases and J by 3 bases, leaving 20 bases between them. The DNA for the CDR3 is TGTGCCAGCAGCCAAGGACGGTTTGGACTTGACACTGAAGCTTTCTTT. It translates to CASSQGRFGLDTEAFF.

The V and J genes are TRBV14 and TRBJ1-2; D ambiguous. V dropped 0 bases and J dropped 4 bases, with 12 bases sitting between them. CDR1 is SGHDN and CDR2 is FVKESK in the germline V gene. CDR3 length: 15 residues. The CDR3 spells CASSQDAWRGYGYTF. In nucleotides, the CDR3 is TGTGCCAGCAGCCAAGATGCCTGGCGGGGCTATGGCTACACCTTC.

The J gene is TRBJ2-2, the V gene TRBV27; 7 bases match TRBD2. The CDR3 sequence is 17 residues long. Germline V gives CDR1 MNHEY, CDR2 SMNVEV (reference sequence). The J segment lost 4 bases and the V segment lost 5 bases, leaving 13 bases of the junction unmatched. The chain's CDR3 is CASSPKVAGEITGELFF. As DNA, the CDR3 is TGTGCCAGCAGTCCCAAGGTGGCGGGAGAGATCACCGGGGAGCTGTTTTTT.

The chain recombines TRBV19 with TRBJ2-1, with D possibly TRBD2 on 5 matching bases. With 5 bases removed from V and 7 bases from J, the gap between germline ends came to 18 bases. The CDR3 spans 15 residues. Germline V CDR1 and CDR2: LNHDA, SQIVND (reference sequence). CDR3 sequence (DNA): TGTGCCAGTAGTGATAAAGGACTGGGCCGTAATGAGCAGTTCTTC. Residues: CASSDKGLGRNEQFF.

V and J are TRBV27 and TRBJ2-3, with 8 nucleotides matching TRBD2. This CDR3 comprises 14 residues. J gave up 5 bases and V 6 bases, and 7 bases lay outside the gene matches. Germline-derived CDR1 and CDR2 are MNHEY and SMNVEV (reference sequence). The CDR3 loop reads CASSRPGLEDTQYF. CDR3 sequence (DNA): TGTGCCAGCAGCCGTCCGGGACTAGAAGATACGCAGTATTTT.

This clone is a singleton in its sample. V gene TRBV20-1 combines with J gene TRBJ1-5, with no clear D. Looked up from germline, CDR1 is DFQATT and CDR2 is SNEGSKA (reference sequence). Between the trimmed V and J ends, which lost 3 bases and 1 base, there was a span of 13 bases. The CDR3 is 15 residues long. The CDR3 nucleotides are TGCAGTGCTAGTACGTGGTTACAAAGCAATCAGCCCCAGCATTTT. This encodes CSASTWLQSNQPQHF.

The genes are TRBV5-1 and TRBJ2-7; 8 nucleotides match TRBD1. Germline values: CDR1 SGHRS, CDR2 YFSETQ. The CDR3 runs 13 residues. Trimming removed 5 bases from V and 2 bases from J; junction bases left unmatched: 3. CDR3 nucleotide sequence: TGCGCCAGCAGTTGGACAGGGACCTACGAGCAGTACTTC. Its translation is CASSWTGTYEQYF.